This T cell receptor (beta chain) was captured by sequencing in a study of T cell repertoires in cytomegalovirus infection. In TCRdb, the reads were re-called with MiXCR into one record per CDR3 protein. The data show a few hundred thousand distinct CDR3 sequences, with more than 8% seen just once and approximately 4.7% held by the top ten. In its sample, this clonotype was seen a few times. The junction had 6 bases not matched to a gene; V was cut back by 4 bases and J by 7 bases. The CDR3 sequence is 15 residues long. In germline, CDR1 is SGHRS, CDR2 YFSETQ. The source is a human donor in good health (CMV status not recorded). Some clones in this sample may be carry-over from other donors' samples. Sequenced input: PBMCs. The chain is built from TRBV5-1 and TRBJ2-1; 12 bases line up with TRBD1. CDR3 sequence: CASSHGTGGQNEQFF. The DNA for the CDR3 is TGCGCCAGCAGCCATGGGACAGGGGGCCAGAATGAGCAGTTCTTC.